The source of this T cell receptor beta chain is a study of blood T cell repertoires in COVID-19. Across the study: Samples came from the United States, Italy and Spain, spanning acute and convalescent COVID-19.

In the study's own analysis: Estimation of nucleated cell counts was performed using reference gene primer amplification. This table comes from immunoSEQ multiplex PCR, and its TCRdb copy is limited to in-frame clones, with some not included. V, J and clone size derive from that table, while D and trimming were established from the DNA sequence. The sample includes about 74,000 clones, 90% of them seen just once. Germline loops: CDR1 SGHNT, CDR2 YYREEE (reference sequence). This CDR3 spans 14 amino acids. V trimming: 3 bases; J trimming: 6 bases; junction bases outside the gene matches: 6. Sequencing was performed on peripheral blood. The chain recombines TRBV5-4 with TRBJ2-7, with 10 bases fitting TRBD2. The sequence came from a woman aged 45-65 years in a cohort sampled during active COVID-19. The DNA of the CDR3 is TGTGCCAGCAGCTCCGAACTAGCGGGAATCGAGCAGTACTTC. Translated, it gives CASSSELAGIEQYF.